Following are 3 T cell receptor beta chains from one sample sequenced in a study of T cell responses to AZD1222 COVID-19 vaccine. Libraries were prepared by immunoSEQ multiplex PCR; TCRdb keeps only in-frame clonotypes and omits some of them. This repertoire shows about 150,000 clones, approximately 90% found once; its top ten account for 5.5% to 8%. The specimen was peripheral blood, collected after recovery from COVID-19. These receptors came from an adult who had recovered from COVID-19.

The genes are TRBV6-1 and TRBJ2-2, with a tentative D call TRBD2 (5 bases). CDR3 size: 13 residues. V was cut by 2 bases and J by 6 bases, with 7 bases left in between. Germline values: CDR1 MNHNS, CDR2 SASEGT. The CDR3 loop reads CASSETRAGELFF. The DNA for the CDR3 is TGTGCCAGCAGTGAAACTAGAGCCGGGGAGCTGTTTTTT.

This clone was counted a few times. The rearrangement uses TRBV27 and TRBJ1-1, with TRBD1 matching over 7 bases. The V gene's germline CDR1 is MNHEY and CDR2 SMNVEV (reference sequence). V lost 8 bases, J lost 5 bases, and 8 bases stayed unmatched. There are 13 residues in the CDR3. The CDR3 sequence is CASREDRRTEAFF. The CDR3 DNA reads as TGTGCCAGCCGAGAGGACAGGCGGACTGAAGCTTTCTTT.

The chain joins TRBV9 to TRBJ2-3; 10 nucleotides match TRBD2. V was pared by 3 bases and J by 3 bases, with 10 bases of the junction left unmatched. CDR1 and CDR2 (germline): SGDLS, YYNGEE. The CDR3 has 17 residues. CDR3 nucleotide sequence: TGTGCCAGCAGCGCCCTAGTTGTAGCGGGAGGTACAGATACGCAGTATTTT. Amino acid sequence: CASSALVVAGGTDTQYF.